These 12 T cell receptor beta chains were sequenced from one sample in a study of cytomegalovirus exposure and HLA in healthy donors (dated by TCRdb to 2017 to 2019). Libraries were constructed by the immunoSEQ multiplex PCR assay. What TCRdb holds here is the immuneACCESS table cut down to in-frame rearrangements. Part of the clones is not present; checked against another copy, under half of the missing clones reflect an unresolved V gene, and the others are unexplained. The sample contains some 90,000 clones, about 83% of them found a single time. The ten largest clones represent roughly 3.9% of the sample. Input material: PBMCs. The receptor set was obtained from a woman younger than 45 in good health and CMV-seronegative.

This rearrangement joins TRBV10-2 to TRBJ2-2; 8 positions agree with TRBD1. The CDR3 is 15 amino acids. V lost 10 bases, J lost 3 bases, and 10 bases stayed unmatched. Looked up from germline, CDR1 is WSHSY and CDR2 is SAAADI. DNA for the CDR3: TGCGCCACCCAGGCACAGGGGGAGGACACCGGGGAGCTGTTTTTT. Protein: CATQAQGEDTGELFF.

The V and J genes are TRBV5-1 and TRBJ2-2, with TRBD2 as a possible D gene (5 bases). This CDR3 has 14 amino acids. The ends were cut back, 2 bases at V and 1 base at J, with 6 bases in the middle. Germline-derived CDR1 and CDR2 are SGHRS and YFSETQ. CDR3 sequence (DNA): TGCGCCAGCAGCTTCCGGGGGAACACCGGGGAGCTGTTTTTT. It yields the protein CASSFRGNTGELFF.

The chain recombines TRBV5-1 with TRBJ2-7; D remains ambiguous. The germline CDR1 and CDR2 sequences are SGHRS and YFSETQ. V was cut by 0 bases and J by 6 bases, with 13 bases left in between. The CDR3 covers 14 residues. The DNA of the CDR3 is TGCGCCAGCAGCTTGGCCAAAGTAGCCGGCGAGCAGTACTTC. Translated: CASSLAKVAGEQYF.

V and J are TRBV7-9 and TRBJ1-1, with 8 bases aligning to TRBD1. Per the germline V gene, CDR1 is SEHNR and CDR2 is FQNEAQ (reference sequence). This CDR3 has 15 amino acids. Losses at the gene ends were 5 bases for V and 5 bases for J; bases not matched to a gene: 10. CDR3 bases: TGTGCCAGCAGCCCGAACAGGGGGGGGAGGACTGAAGCTTTCTTT. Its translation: CASSPNRGGRTEAFF.

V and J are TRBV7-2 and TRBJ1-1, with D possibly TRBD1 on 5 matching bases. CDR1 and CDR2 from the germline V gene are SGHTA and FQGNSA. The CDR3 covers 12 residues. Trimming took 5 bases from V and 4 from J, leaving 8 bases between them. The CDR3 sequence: CASSLDTTEAFF. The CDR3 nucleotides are TGTGCCAGCAGCCTGGACACCACTGAAGCTTTCTTT.

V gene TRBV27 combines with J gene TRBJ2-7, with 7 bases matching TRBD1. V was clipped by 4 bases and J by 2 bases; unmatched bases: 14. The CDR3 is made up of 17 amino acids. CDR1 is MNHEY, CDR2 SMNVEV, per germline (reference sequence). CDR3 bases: TGTGCCAGCAGTTACAACCCCTTCGGGACAGAGCCCTACGAGCAGTACTTC. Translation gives CASSYNPFGTEPYEQYF.

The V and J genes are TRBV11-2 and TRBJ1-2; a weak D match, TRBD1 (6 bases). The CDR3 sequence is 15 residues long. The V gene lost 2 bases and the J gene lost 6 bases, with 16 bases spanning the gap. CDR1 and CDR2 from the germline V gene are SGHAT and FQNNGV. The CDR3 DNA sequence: TGTGCCAGCAGCTTACTACAGGGACCGTTGGATGGCTACACCTTC. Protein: CASSLLQGPLDGYTF.

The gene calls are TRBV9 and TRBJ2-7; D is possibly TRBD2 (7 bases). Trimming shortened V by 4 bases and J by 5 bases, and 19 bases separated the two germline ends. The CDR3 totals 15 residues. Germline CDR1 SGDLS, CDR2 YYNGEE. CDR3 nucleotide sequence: TGTGCCAGCAGCCCAAGGGGGGGATTCGCGGACGAGCAGTACTTC. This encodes CASSPRGGFADEQYF.

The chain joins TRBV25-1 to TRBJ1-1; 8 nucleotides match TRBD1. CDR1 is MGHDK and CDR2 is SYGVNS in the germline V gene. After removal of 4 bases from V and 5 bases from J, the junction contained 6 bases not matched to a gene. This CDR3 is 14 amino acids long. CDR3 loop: CASSGNRGRTEAFF. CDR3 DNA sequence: TGTGCCAGCAGTGGCAACAGGGGGAGGACTGAAGCTTTCTTT. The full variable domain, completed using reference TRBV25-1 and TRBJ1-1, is EADIYQTPRYLVIGTGKKITLECSQTMGHDKMYWYQQDPGMELHLIHYSYGVNSTEKGDLSSESTVSRIRTEHFPLTLESARPSHTSQYLCASSGNRGRTEAFFGQGTRLTVV.

The CDR3 sequence: CASSLYSNTEAFF. The CDR3 coding sequence is TGTGCCAGCAGCTTATATTCTAACACTGAAGCTTTCTTT. The chain has TRBV11-1 and TRBJ1-1; no firm D call. CDR1 is SGHAT and CDR2 is FQDESV in the germline V gene (reference sequence). The CDR3 totals 13 residues. Trimming cost V 2 bases and J 2 bases, with 6 bases left between them.

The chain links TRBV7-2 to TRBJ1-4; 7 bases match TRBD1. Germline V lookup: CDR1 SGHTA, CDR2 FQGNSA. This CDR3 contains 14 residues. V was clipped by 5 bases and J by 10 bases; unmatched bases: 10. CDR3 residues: CASSPNTQGGKLFF. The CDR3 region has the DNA TGTGCCAGCAGCCCTAACACGCAGGGGGGAAAACTGTTTTTT. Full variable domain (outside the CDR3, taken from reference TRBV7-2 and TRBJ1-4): GAGVSQSPSNKVTEKGKDVELRCDPISGHTALYWYRQSLGQGLEFLIYFQGNSAPDKSGLPSDRFSAERTGGSVSTLTIQRTQQEDSAVYLCASSPNTQGGKLFFGSGTQLSVL.

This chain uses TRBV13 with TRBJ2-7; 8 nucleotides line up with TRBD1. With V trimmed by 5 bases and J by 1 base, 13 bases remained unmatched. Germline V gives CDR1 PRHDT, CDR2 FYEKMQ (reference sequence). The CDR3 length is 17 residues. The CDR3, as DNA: TGTGCCAGCAGCCTGGAAGAGCTAAACAGGGGGTCCTACGAGCAGTACTTC. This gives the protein CASSLEELNRGSYEQYF.